Detailed here is one T cell receptor (beta chain). This CDR3 contains 14 residues. Per the germline V gene, CDR1 is MNHEY and CDR2 is SVGAGI. V dropped 0 bases and J dropped 5; count of bases not matched to a gene: 4. The data originate from a study of immune characterization of retroperitoneal liposarcoma. Using its own MiXCR run on the PCR reads, TCRdb lists one record per CDR3 protein. The sample gives under 2,000 distinct CDR3 sequences, roughly 43% of which show up once; about a fifth is in the top ten. The genes are TRBV6-5 and TRBJ2-7; 7 nucleotides align to TRBD1. Sequencing was performed on tumor tissue. This TCR was sampled from a female donor with retroperitoneal liposarcoma. The CDR3 reads CASSYSRQGDEQYF. The CDR3 DNA follows: TGTGCCAGCAGTTACTCGCGGCAGGGGGACGAGCAGTACTTC.